The 20 T cell receptor beta chains below come from one sample, sequenced in a study of blood T cell repertoires in COVID-19. Profiling relied on immunoSEQ multiplex PCR, and the TCRdb table lists in-frame clones only, not all of them. This sample yields some 200,000 clones, of which roughly nine tenths are seen a single time; about a tenth belongs to the top ten. Sequenced: peripheral blood. The receptors were gathered from a woman aged 60-75 years with COVID-19, enrolled during active disease.

This rearrangement joins TRBV7-8 to TRBJ2-7; D might be TRBD2 (6 bases). The CDR3 contains 15 residues. Trimming left V 1 base short and J 0 bases short, with 10 bases between. The V gene's germline CDR1 is SGHVS and CDR2 FQNEAQ. The CDR3 here is CASSLELADSYEQYF. The CDR3 DNA reads TGTGCCAGCAGCTTAGAACTAGCAGACTCCTACGAGCAGTACTTC. The full variable domain, in which reference TRBV7-8 and TRBJ2-7 provide the parts outside the CDR3, is GAGVSQSPRYKVAKRGQDVALRCDPISGHVSLFWYQQALGQGPEFLTYFQNEAQLDKSGLPSDRFFAERPEGSVSTLKIQRTQQEDSAVYLCASSLELADSYEQYFGPGTRLTVT.

The genes are TRBV19 and TRBJ2-4; 8 bases match TRBD1. J lost 4 bases, V lost 6 bases, and 8 bases had no gene match. Germline V gene lookup returns CDR1 LNHDA and CDR2 SQIVND (reference sequence). This CDR3 has 15 residues. The CDR3 loop reads CASRRQGALKNIQYF. The CDR3 nucleotides are TGTGCCAGTAGGCGTCAGGGGGCTTTAAAAAACATTCAGTACTTC.

This chain uses TRBV7-6 with TRBJ2-7, with 8 nucleotides matching TRBD2. Per germline, CDR1 SGHVS and CDR2 FNYEAQ. The CDR3 is 15 amino acids. V was clipped by 5 bases and J by 7 bases; unmatched bases: 13. CDR3 residues: CASSDLTGGPGEQYF. CDR3 nucleotide sequence: TGTGCCAGCAGCGATTTGACGGGAGGGCCCGGTGAGCAGTACTTC. Using reference TRBV7-6 and TRBJ2-7 for the parts outside the CDR3, the full variable domain is GAGVSQSPRYKVTKRGQDVALRCDPISGHVSLYWYRQALGQGPEFLTYFNYEAQQDKSGLPNDRFSAERPEGSISTLTIQRTEQRDSAMYRCASSDLTGGPGEQYFGPGTRLTVT.

J is TRBJ2-7 and V is TRBV3-1 (or the pseudogene TRBV3-2), with 11 bases that match TRBD2. CDR3 length: 14 residues. Germline CDR1 LGHDT, CDR2 YNNKEL (reference sequence). J was trimmed by 4 bases and V by 4 bases; bases with no gene match: 3. CDR3 sequence: CASSRTSGGYEQYF. The CDR3 nucleotides are TGTGCCAGCAGCCGAACTAGCGGGGGATACGAGCAGTACTTC.

The genes are TRBV4-2 and TRBJ2-3, with TRBD2 matching 8 bases. Germline loops: CDR1 LGHNA, CDR2 YNFKEQ. V dropped 3 bases and J dropped 2; count of bases not matched to a gene: 4. This CDR3 is built from 15 residues. CDR3 bases: TGTGCCAGCAGCCAGGCGACTAGCGCCACAGATACGCAGTATTTT. It encodes CASSQATSATDTQYF.

The V gene is TRBV5-1, the J gene TRBJ1-2, with no clear D. Germline V lookup: CDR1 SGHRS, CDR2 YFSETQ. The CDR3 is made up of 15 amino acids. Trimming removed 4 bases from V and 2 bases from J, with 15 bases in between. CDR3 coding DNA: TGCGCCAGCAGCCCCGGAGGGCTCGGGAACTATGGCTACACCTTC. This encodes CASSPGGLGNYGYTF.

The rearrangement links TRBV2 to TRBJ2-7; D call uncertain. Germline lookup yields CDR1 SNHLY and CDR2 FYNNEI. The CDR3 covers 11 residues. Trimming cost V 5 bases and J 4 bases, with 6 bases left between them. The CDR3 nucleotides read TGTGCCAGCAGTCCCCGGTACGAGCAGTACTTC. Translating gives CASSPRYEQYF.

V usage is TRBV30 and J usage is TRBJ1-2, with 12 nucleotides matching TRBD1. V lost 5 bases to trimming and J lost 8 bases; unmatched junction nucleotides: 6. Per the germline V gene, CDR1 is GTSNPN and CDR2 is SVGIG (reference sequence). The CDR3 length is 13 residues. The CDR3 region is CAWSGQGAGGYTF. CDR3 coding DNA: TGTGCCTGGTCGGGACAGGGGGCAGGGGGCTACACCTTC.

The chain uses TRBV29-1 and TRBJ2-7; TRBD1 agrees at 7 bases. There are 18 residues in the CDR3. The ends lost 7 bases at V and 3 bases at J; junction bases unmatched: 24. Per germline, CDR1 SQVTM and CDR2 ANQGSEA. The CDR3 DNA reads as TGCAGCGACCTTGACAGGGCGGCCTTCCCCACGATTTTCTACGAGCAGTACTTC. Protein: CSDLDRAAFPTIFYEQYF.

The chain links TRBV13 to TRBJ2-7; weak D call: TRBD1 (5 bases). Germline loops: CDR1 PRHDT, CDR2 FYEKMQ (reference sequence). The germline V and J ends were trimmed by 6 bases and 1 base, with 7 bases remaining between them. The CDR3 contains 12 residues. In DNA form, the CDR3 reads TGTGCCAGCAGGGACACGTCCTACGAGCAGTACTTC. Its translation: CASRDTSYEQYF.

The chain uses TRBV24-1 and TRBJ2-5; 7 bases align to TRBD1. J gave up 4 bases and V 4 bases, and 5 bases lay outside the gene matches. The CDR3 runs 14 residues. The V gene's germline CDR1 is KGHDR and CDR2 SFDVKD. The CDR3 loop is CATSENRGVETQYF. The CDR3 region has the DNA TGTGCCACCAGTGAGAACAGGGGCGTAGAGACCCAGTACTTC.

The chain uses TRBV6-5 and TRBJ1-2; 7 bases align to TRBD1. The trim removed 0 bases at V and 10 bases at J, leaving 8 bases unmatched. Germline CDR1 reads MNHEY; CDR2 reads SVGAGI. This CDR3 spans 14 amino acids. In nucleotides, the CDR3 is TGTGCCAGCAGTTACTCGATGCAGGGGGGTCTCTACACCTTC. This codes for CASSYSMQGGLYTF.

The chain links TRBV10-3 to TRBJ1-1, with 8 positions matching TRBD1. With 7 bases clipped from V and 7 bases from J, the junction kept 11 bases outside the gene matches. Germline loops: CDR1 ENHRY, CDR2 SYGVKD. The CDR3 is 14 residues long. DNA of the CDR3: TGTGCCATCATAAGGGCCAGGGGGCGGGATGAAGCTTTCTTT. Its protein is CAIIRARGRDEAFF.

A few counts support this clone. V and J are TRBV5-1 and TRBJ1-2; the D is unclear. The CDR3 runs 13 residues. V was clipped by 0 bases and J by 4 bases, with 7 bases between them. Germline CDR1 SGHRS, CDR2 YFSETQ. CDR3: CASSLAQIYGYTF. The CDR3 nucleotides are TGCGCCAGCAGCTTGGCCCAGATCTATGGCTACACCTTC. The entire variable domain, with the rest obtained from reference TRBV5-1 and TRBJ1-2, is as follows: KAGVTQTPRYLIKTRGQQVTLSCSPISGHRSVSWYQQTPGQGLQFLFEYFSETQRNKGNFPGRFSGRQFSNSRSEMNVSTLELGDSALYLCASSLAQIYGYTFGSGTRLTVV.

V is TRBV11-2 and J is TRBJ2-1; D ambiguous. CDR3 size: 14 residues. Deletions cut 8 bases from V and 1 base from J, with 12 bases between. Germline values: CDR1 SGHAT, CDR2 FQNNGV. CDR3 protein: CASYSDQSYNEQFF. CDR3 sequence (DNA): TGTGCCAGCTATTCAGATCAATCCTACAATGAGCAGTTCTTC.

The V call is TRBV18, the J call TRBJ2-3; 10 positions match TRBD2. Trimming removed 1 base from V and 4 bases from J; junction bases left unmatched: 8. Germline lookup yields CDR1 KGHSH and CDR2 LQKENI. The CDR3 contains 17 residues. The chain's CDR3 is CASSPLAGGVVADTQYF. Here the CDR3 DNA reads TGTGCCAGCTCACCACTAGCGGGAGGCGTCGTCGCAGATACGCAGTATTTT.

The chain joins TRBV5-1 to TRBJ2-1, with 7 bases lining up with TRBD2. The trim removed 2 bases at V and 8 bases at J, leaving 7 bases unmatched. Germline-derived CDR1 and CDR2 are SGHRS and YFSETQ. The CDR3 loop spans 14 amino acids. Here the CDR3 reads CASSLGGGSYEQFF. The CDR3 DNA sequence: TGCGCCAGCAGCTTAGGTGGCGGGAGCTATGAGCAGTTCTTC.

V is TRBV7-2 and J is TRBJ1-4; the D gene is possibly TRBD1 (5 bases). Germline V CDR1 and CDR2: SGHTA, FQGNSA. This CDR3 has 15 residues. V dropped 5 bases and J dropped 6 bases, with 16 bases sitting between them. This CDR3 reads CASSQVAGSDEKLFF. In DNA, the CDR3 is TGTGCCAGCAGCCAAGTGGCAGGGTCGGATGAAAAACTGTTTTTT. Complete variable domain (other parts from reference TRBV7-2 and TRBJ1-4): GAGVSQSPSNKVTEKGKDVELRCDPISGHTALYWYRQSLGQGLEFLIYFQGNSAPDKSGLPSDRFSAERTGGSVSTLTIQRTQQEDSAVYLCASSQVAGSDEKLFFGSGTQLSVL.

CDR3 region: CASSIERRQGAFF. In nucleotides, the CDR3 is TGTGCCAGTAGTATAGAGAGGAGGCAGGGGGCTTTCTTT. The V and J genes are TRBV19 and TRBJ1-1; possible D gene TRBD1, 6 bases. Germline V gene data show CDR1 as LNHDA and CDR2 as SQIVND (reference sequence). CDR3 length equals 13 residues. Trimming removed 0 bases at V and 11 bases at J, with 13 bases between.

This sequence joins TRBV27 and TRBJ2-7; tentative D call: TRBD1 (6 bases). CDR1 MNHEY and CDR2 SMNVEV come from the germline V gene (reference sequence). Between the trimmed V and J ends, which lost 7 bases and 5 bases, there was a span of 21 bases. The CDR3 contains 15 residues. Here the CDR3 reads CASKRTFNRAHEQYF. The CDR3 coding sequence is TGTGCCAGCAAGCGGACGTTCAACAGGGCCCACGAGCAGTACTTC.